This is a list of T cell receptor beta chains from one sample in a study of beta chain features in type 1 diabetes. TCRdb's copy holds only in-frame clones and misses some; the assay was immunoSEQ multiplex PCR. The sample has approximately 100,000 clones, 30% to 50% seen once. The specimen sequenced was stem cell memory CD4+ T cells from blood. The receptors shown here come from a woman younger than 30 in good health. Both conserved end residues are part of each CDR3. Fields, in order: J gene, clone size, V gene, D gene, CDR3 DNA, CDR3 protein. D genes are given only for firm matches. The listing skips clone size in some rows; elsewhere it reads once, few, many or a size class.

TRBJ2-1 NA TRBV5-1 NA TGCGCCAGCAGCTTGGCTGGCTCCCCCTCCTACAATGAGCAGTTCTTC CASSLAGSPSYNEQFF
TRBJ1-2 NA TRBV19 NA TGTGCCAGTAGTATAAATGACAGAGCTAACTATGGCTACACCTTC CASSINDRANYGYTF
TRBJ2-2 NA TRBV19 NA TGTGCCAGTAGTATAGGCCGGTTCATCACCGGGGAGCTGTTTTTT CASSIGRFITGELFF
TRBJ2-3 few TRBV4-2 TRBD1 TGTGCCAGCAGCCAGGGGAGAGACAGGGGACGCAGCACAGATACGCAGTATTTT CASSQGRDRGRSTDTQYF
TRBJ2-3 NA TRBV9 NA TGTGCCAGCAGCCCCCGGGTAGCGGACACAGATACGCAGTATTTT CASSPRVADTDTQYF
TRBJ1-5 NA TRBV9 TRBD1 TGTGCCAGCAGTGCTACAGGGGATTACCAGCCCCAGCATTTT CASSATGDYQPQHF
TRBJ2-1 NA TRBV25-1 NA TGTGCCAGCGAGGGGGGGGGCGGGTTCCAGACAAACAATGAGCAGTTCTTC CASEGGGGFQTNNEQFF
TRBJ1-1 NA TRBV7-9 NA TGTGCCAGCAGCTTAGAGGGGTTCCACGCTGAAGCTTTCTTT CASSLEGFHAEAFF
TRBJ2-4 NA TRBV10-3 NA TGTGCCATCAGTGACGGGACTTCCGCCAAAAACATTCAGTACTTC CAISDGTSAKNIQYF
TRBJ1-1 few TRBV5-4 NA TGTGCCAGCAGCAGGGGGACGGACAACACTGAAGCTTTCTTT CASSRGTDNTEAFF
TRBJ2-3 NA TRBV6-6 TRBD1 TGTGCCAGCAGTTACGCGCGGACAGGGGCAACAGATACGCAGTATTTT CASSYARTGATDTQYF
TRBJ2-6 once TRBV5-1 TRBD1 TGCGCCAGCAGTCCGGGACAGGGAACTGGGGCCAACGTCCTGACTTTC CASSPGQGTGANVLTF
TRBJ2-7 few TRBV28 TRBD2 TGTGCCAGCAGCCGGGGGGGGCCAGGGTGGGAGCAGTACTTC CASSRGGPGWEQYF
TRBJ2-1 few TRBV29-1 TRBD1 TGCAGCGTTCATGGGACAGGGGGCCGGTCCTACAATGAGCAGTTCTTC CSVHGTGGRSYNEQFF
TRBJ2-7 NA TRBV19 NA TGTGCCAGTAGTGCCGTAACTGGCTACGAGCAGTACTTC CASSAVTGYEQYF
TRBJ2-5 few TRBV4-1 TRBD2 TGCGCCAGCAGCCAAGGACTGACTAGCGGGGGGGAGACCCAGTACTTC CASSQGLTSGGETQYF
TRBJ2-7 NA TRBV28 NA TGTGCCAGCAGTTTCCCAGGGTCATACGAGCAGTACTTC CASSFPGSYEQYF
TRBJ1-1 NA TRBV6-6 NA TGTGCCAGCGCCGGGAACACTGAAGCTTTCTTT CASAGNTEAFF
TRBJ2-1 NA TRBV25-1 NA TGTGCCAGCAGGGGCCCATCCTCCTACAATGAGCAGTTCTTC CASRGPSSYNEQFF
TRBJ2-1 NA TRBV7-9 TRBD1 TGTGCCAGCAGCGGTGGGACAGGGGTCTTTGTAAGGAATGAGCAGTTCTTC CASSGGTGVFVRNEQFF
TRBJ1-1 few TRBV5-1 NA TGCGCCAGCAGCCTAACCCCAACCATAGGCTCCGGGTGGGACACTGAAGCTTTCTTT CASSLTPTIGSGWDTEAFF
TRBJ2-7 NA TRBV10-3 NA TGTGCCATCAGTGAACCCGGGAACTACGAGCAGTACTTC CAISEPGNYEQYF
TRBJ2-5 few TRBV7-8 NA TGTGCCAGCAGCTTATCTGACCTCAGGGAGTACTTC CASSLSDLREYF
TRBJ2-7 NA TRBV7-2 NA TGTGCCAGCAGCCGCCCCGTCCAGGGTTACGAGCAGTACTTC CASSRPVQGYEQYF
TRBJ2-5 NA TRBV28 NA TGTGCCAGCAGTTTGGGCCTTTCGAAGACCCAGTACTTC CASSLGLSKTQYF
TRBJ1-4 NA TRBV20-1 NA TGCATGGCAGGAACTGAAAAACTGTTTTTT CMAGTEKLFF
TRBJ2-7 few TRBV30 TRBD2 TGTGCCTCCCATCAGACTAGCGGGATGTACGAGCAGTACTTC CASHQTSGMYEQYF
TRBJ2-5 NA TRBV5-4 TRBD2 TGTGCCAGCAGCCTCCTGGTGTCGGGACTAGCGACTGGGGAGACCCAGTACTTC CASSLLVSGLATGETQYF
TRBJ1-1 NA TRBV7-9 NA TGTGCCAGCAGCTCTACAGAGTCAGTTGAAGCTTTCTTT CASSSTESVEAFF
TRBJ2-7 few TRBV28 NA TGTGCCAGCAGTTTATTGGCCAAGCAGTACTTC CASSLLAKQYF
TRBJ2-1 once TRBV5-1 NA TGCGCCAGCAGCTTGTTCGGGGAAGCCTACAATGAGCAGTTCTTC CASSLFGEAYNEQFF